These T cell receptor beta chains were read from a single sample in a study of T-cell reconstitution after alpha-beta-depleted transplantation in children. TCRdb analysed the PCR reads with MiXCR anew, one entry per CDR3 protein. In the table there are hundreds of thousands of distinct CDR3 sequences, about a sixth of which are singletons. Material: PBMCs from the stem cell graft donor, obtained from the stem cell graft. The source is a human donor who donated a stem cell graft to a child with acute lymphoblastic leukemia. Both conserved end residues are part of each CDR3. A D gene is named only where the DNA matches it firmly. Clone size is stated in some rows and not others, as once, few, many or a class when expanded.

length: 14; J: TRBJ2-3; V: TRBV13; size: .; D: .; CDR3: CASSYARGADTQYF; DNA: TGTGCCAGCAGCTACGCTAGAGGGGCGGATACGCAGTATTTT
length: 15; J: TRBJ2-3; V: TRBV27; size: few; D: .; CDR3: CASSFPGASTDTQYF; DNA: TGTGCCAGCAGTTTCCCGGGAGCTAGCACAGATACGCAGTATTTT
length: 15; J: TRBJ2-3; V: TRBV7-9; size: .; D: .; CDR3: CASRLPALHTDTQYF; DNA: TGTGCCAGCAGGTTACCGGCACTGCACACAGATACGCAGTATTTT
length: 15; J: TRBJ1-1; V: TRBV15; size: few; D: TRBD1; CDR3: CATSRDLGAVTGGDF; DNA: TGTGCCACCAGCAGAGATCTCGGAGCTGTAACAGGGGGCGACTTT
length: 13; J: TRBJ1-2; V: TRBV18; size: few; D: TRBD1; CDR3: CASFTTGQYGYTF; DNA: TGTGCCAGCTTTACGACAGGGCAGTATGGCTACACCTTC
length: 13; J: TRBJ1-1; V: TRBV12-3/TRBV12-4; size: .; D: TRBD1; CDR3: CASSFTGGAEAFF; DNA: TGTGCCAGCAGCTTTACAGGGGGCGCTGAAGCTTTCTTT
length: 21; J: TRBJ2-4; V: TRBV6-4; size: .; D: TRBD2; CDR3: CASSALLPGLAGGPAKNIQYF; DNA: TGTGCCAGCAGTGCACTACTTCCGGGACTAGCGGGAGGGCCGGCCAAAAACATTCAGTACTTC
length: 17; J: TRBJ2-1; V: TRBV7-9; size: once; D: TRBD2; CDR3: CASSLIPSGRGLDEQFF; DNA: TGTGCCAGCAGCTTAATTCCCAGCGGGAGGGGTCTGGATGAGCAGTTCTTC
length: 15; J: TRBJ2-1; V: TRBV27; size: .; D: TRBD1; CDR3: CASSLGQGVLNEQFF; DNA: TGTGCCAGCAGTTTAGGACAGGGGGTTTTAAATGAGCAGTTCTTC
length: 16; J: TRBJ2-7; V: TRBV4-2; size: .; D: .; CDR3: CASSQFGSGLMYEQYF; DNA: TGTGCCAGCAGCCAATTCGGTAGCGGTCTAATGTACGAGCAGTACTTC
length: 16; J: TRBJ1-2; V: TRBV11-1; size: .; D: .; CDR3: CASSGHRPYVNYGYTF; DNA: TGTGCCAGCAGCGGCCACCGGCCCTACGTCAACTATGGCTACACCTTC
length: 15; J: TRBJ2-7; V: TRBV20-1; size: many; D: TRBD1; CDR3: CSARDLRTGGDEQYF; DNA: TGCAGTGCTAGAGATCTGCGGACAGGTGGAGACGAGCAGTACTTC
length: 16; J: TRBJ1-5; V: TRBV24-1; size: few; D: TRBD1; CDR3: CATSNGEGRGNQPQHF; DNA: TGTGCCACCAGTAACGGGGAAGGCAGGGGGAATCAGCCCCAGCATTTT
length: 14; J: TRBJ1-6; V: TRBV5-1; size: .; D: TRBD1; CDR3: CASSEDRAISPLHF; DNA: TGCGCCAGCAGCGAGGACAGGGCTATTTCACCCCTCCACTTT
length: 15; J: TRBJ2-5; V: TRBV12-3/TRBV12-4; size: few; D: TRBD1; CDR3: CASRPGTGSKETQYF; DNA: TGTGCCAGCAGGCCCGGGACAGGGTCGAAAGAGACCCAGTACTTC
length: 14; J: TRBJ1-2; V: TRBV7-9; size: few; D: .; CDR3: CASSLEVGAEGYTF; DNA: TGTGCCAGCAGCTTAGAAGTGGGGGCTGAAGGCTACACCTTC
length: 13; J: TRBJ2-7; V: TRBV7-8; size: .; D: .; CDR3: CASSSSRAGEQYF; DNA: TGTGCCAGCAGCTCTAGCAGGGCGGGCGAGCAGTACTTC
length: 14; J: TRBJ1-1; V: TRBV7-9; size: .; D: TRBD1; CDR3: CASRSDRENTEAFF; DNA: TGTGCCAGCAGATCGGACAGGGAGAACACTGAAGCTTTCTTT
length: 13; J: TRBJ1-1; V: TRBV20-1; size: few; D: .; CDR3: CSARDQGYTEAFF; DNA: TGCAGTGCTAGAGATCAAGGGTACACTGAAGCTTTCTTT
length: 11; J: TRBJ1-1; V: TRBV6-5; size: .; D: .; CDR3: CASRTYNAAFF; DNA: TGTGCCAGCAGGACCTACAACGCGGCTTTCTTT
length: 15; J: TRBJ2-1; V: TRBV5-6; size: many; D: .; CDR3: CASSFGRRSYNEQFF; DNA: TGTGCCAGCAGCTTCGGACGACGTTCCTACAATGAGCAGTTCTTC
length: 13; J: TRBJ2-2; V: TRBV6-6; size: .; D: .; CDR3: CATWGSGTGELFF; DNA: TGTGCCACCTGGGGATCGGGCACCGGGGAGCTGTTTTTT
length: 15; J: TRBJ2-3; V: TRBV7-9; size: few; D: TRBD2; CDR3: CASSLAGDPTDTQYF; DNA: TGTGCCAGCTCACTAGCGGGAGACCCCACAGATACGCAGTATTTT
length: 18; J: TRBJ2-1; V: TRBV11-1; size: few; D: .; CDR3: CASSLDGQRPPSYNEQFF; DNA: TGTGCCAGCAGCTTAGACGGACAGAGGCCCCCTAGCTACAATGAGCAGTTCTTC
length: 14; J: TRBJ2-2; V: TRBV19; size: .; D: .; CDR3: CASGIQGPTGELFF; DNA: TGTGCCAGTGGAATACAGGGACCCACCGGGGAGCTGTTTTTT
length: 15; J: TRBJ2-7; V: TRBV2; size: few; D: .; CDR3: CASLLEGASSYEQYF; DNA: TGTGCCAGCCTATTGGAGGGCGCCAGCTCCTACGAGCAGTACTTC
length: 15; J: TRBJ2-7; V: TRBV20-1; size: few; D: TRBD2; CDR3: CSASLLLAGADEQYF; DNA: TGCAGTGCTAGCCTACTACTAGCGGGAGCGGACGAGCAGTACTTC
length: 15; J: TRBJ2-7; V: TRBV5-6; size: .; D: .; CDR3: CASSWTGRISYEQYF; DNA: TGTGCCAGCAGCTGGACGGGACGGATCTCCTACGAGCAGTACTTC
length: 14; J: TRBJ2-1; V: TRBV28; size: .; D: TRBD2; CDR3: CASSTSDSYNEQFF; DNA: TGTGCCAGCAGTACTAGCGATTCCTACAATGAGCAGTTCTTC
length: 16; J: TRBJ1-3; V: TRBV5-1; size: .; D: .; CDR3: CASSLVGSYPGNTIYF; DNA: TGCGCCAGCAGCTTGGTTGGGTCCTACCCTGGAAACACCATATATTTT
length: 13; J: TRBJ2-1; V: TRBV15; size: .; D: .; CDR3: CATSMYRWNEQFF; DNA: TGTGCCACCAGCATGTACAGGTGGAATGAGCAGTTCTTC
length: 12; J: TRBJ2-7; V: TRBV5-1; size: few; D: .; CDR3: CASSYNSYEQYF; DNA: TGCGCCAGCAGCTACAACAGCTACGAGCAGTACTTC
length: 10; J: TRBJ2-3; V: TRBV7-2; size: few; D: .; CDR3: CASSRNTQYF; DNA: TGTGCCAGCAGCCGAAATACGCAGTATTTT
length: 15; J: TRBJ2-3; V: TRBV20-1; size: many; D: TRBD2; CDR3: CSARDREVSTDTQYF; DNA: TGCAGTGCTAGAGATCGGGAGGTTAGCACAGATACGCAGTATTTT
length: 15; J: TRBJ2-1; V: TRBV7-2; size: .; D: TRBD2; CDR3: CASSLAAGGHNEQFF; DNA: TGTGCCAGCAGCTTAGCGGCGGGAGGGCACAATGAGCAGTTCTTC
length: 16; J: TRBJ2-7; V: TRBV4-1; size: few; D: TRBD2; CDR3: CASSHAILARPYEQYF; DNA: TGCGCCAGCAGCCATGCCATACTAGCGAGACCCTACGAGCAGTACTTC
length: 13; J: TRBJ2-2; V: TRBV29-1; size: many; D: .; CDR3: CSTRWGATGELFF; DNA: TGCAGCACCCGATGGGGCGCAACCGGGGAGCTGTTTTTT
length: 18; J: TRBJ2-7; V: TRBV11-1; size: .; D: TRBD1; CDR3: CASSLQSYRDREKNEQYF; DNA: TGTGCCAGCAGCTTACAATCATACCGGGACAGGGAAAAGAACGAGCAGTACTTC
length: 15; J: TRBJ1-6; V: TRBV5-1; size: few; D: .; CDR3: CASSPVQGQGSPLHF; DNA: TGCGCCAGCAGCCCGGTGCAGGGACAAGGATCACCCCTCCACTTT
length: 12; J: TRBJ1-1; V: TRBV7-9; size: few; D: .; CDR3: CASSGVNTEAFF; DNA: TGTGCCAGCAGCGGGGTGAACACTGAAGCTTTCTTT
length: 15; J: TRBJ1-6; V: TRBV6-5; size: .; D: TRBD1; CDR3: CASSYSGTGGSPLHF; DNA: TGTGCCAGCAGTTACTCCGGGACAGGGGGTTCACCCCTCCACTTT
length: 16; J: TRBJ2-7; V: TRBV4-2; size: .; D: .; CDR3: CASREDPDLRSYEQYF; DNA: TGTGCCAGCAGGGAGGACCCGGACTTGCGCTCCTACGAGCAGTACTTC
length: 15; J: TRBJ2-2; V: TRBV6-2/TRBV6-3; size: .; D: TRBD2; CDR3: CASGLGLAITGELFF; DNA: TGTGCCAGCGGACTGGGACTAGCGATCACCGGGGAGCTGTTTTTT
length: 13; J: TRBJ1-1; V: TRBV5-1; size: few; D: .; CDR3: CASSLAGRSEAFF; DNA: TGCGCCAGCAGCTTGGCCGGCAGAAGTGAAGCTTTCTTT
length: 13; J: TRBJ2-5; V: TRBV5-1; size: few; D: .; CDR3: CASSFDRRETQYF; DNA: TGCGCCAGCAGCTTCGACAGGCGGGAGACCCAGTACTTC
length: 13; J: TRBJ2-5; V: TRBV20-1; size: .; D: .; CDR3: CSAGAGASETQYF; DNA: TGCAGTGCTGGGGCCGGGGCATCAGAGACCCAGTACTTC
length: 11; J: TRBJ2-5; V: TRBV21-1; size: few; D: .; CDR3: CASSDRETQYF; DNA: TGTGCCAGCAGCGACCGGGAGACCCAGTACTTC
length: 19; J: TRBJ2-1; V: TRBV5-1; size: few; D: TRBD2; CDR3: CASSLSGTSGPSSYNEQFF; DNA: TGCGCCAGCAGCTTGTCGGGGACTAGCGGTCCGTCCTCCTACAATGAGCAGTTCTTC
length: 12; J: TRBJ1-1; V: TRBV25-1; size: few; D: .; CDR3: CASMGLNTEAFF; DNA: TGTGCCAGCATGGGATTGAACACTGAAGCTTTCTTT
length: 14; J: TRBJ1-4; V: TRBV5-6; size: .; D: .; CDR3: CASSPDRRNEKLFF; DNA: TGTGCCAGCAGCCCCGACAGACGTAATGAAAAACTGTTTTTT
length: 14; J: TRBJ2-7; V: TRBV9; size: few; D: .; CDR3: CASSVAGQGDEQYF; DNA: TGTGCCAGCAGCGTAGCTGGCCAGGGCGACGAGCAGTACTTC
length: 15; J: TRBJ2-7; V: TRBV20-1; size: .; D: TRBD2; CDR3: CSARDTGTTTYEQYF; DNA: TGCAGTGCTAGAGATACCGGGACTACCACCTACGAGCAGTACTTC
length: 14; J: TRBJ1-5; V: TRBV4-1; size: many; D: .; CDR3: CASSQVSGNQPQHF; DNA: TGCGCCAGCAGCCAAGTCTCAGGGAACCAGCCCCAGCATTTT
length: 15; J: TRBJ2-7; V: TRBV11-2; size: few; D: TRBD1; CDR3: CASSPDRGLSYEQYF; DNA: TGTGCCAGCAGCCCTGACAGGGGGCTGTCCTACGAGCAGTACTTC
length: 15; J: TRBJ1-1; V: TRBV9; size: few; D: .; CDR3: CASSDRDNMNTEAFF; DNA: TGTGCCAGCAGCGACCGGGACAACATGAACACTGAAGCTTTCTTT